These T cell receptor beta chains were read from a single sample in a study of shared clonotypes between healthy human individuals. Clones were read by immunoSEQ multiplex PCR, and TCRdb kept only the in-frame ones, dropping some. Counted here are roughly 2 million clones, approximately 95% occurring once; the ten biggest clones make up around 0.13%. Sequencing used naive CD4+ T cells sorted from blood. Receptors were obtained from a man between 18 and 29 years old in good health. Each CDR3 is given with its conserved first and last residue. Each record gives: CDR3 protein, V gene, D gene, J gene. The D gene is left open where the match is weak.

CDR3 protein: CASSPKRDGTFSVKLFF; V gene: TRBV4-1; D gene: NA; J gene: TRBJ1-4
CDR3 protein: CASSQAGGRGSETQYF; V gene: TRBV4-3; D gene: TRBD2; J gene: TRBJ2-5
CDR3 protein: CASGNPGNTIYF; V gene: TRBV7-3; D gene: NA; J gene: TRBJ1-3
CDR3 protein: CSVEEGSSDTQYF; V gene: TRBV29-1; D gene: NA; J gene: TRBJ2-3
CDR3 protein: CASSPPDRTGFYEQYF; V gene: TRBV18; D gene: NA; J gene: TRBJ2-7
CDR3 protein: CASSSPTLGSHYEQYF; V gene: TRBV28; D gene: NA; J gene: TRBJ2-7
CDR3 protein: CASSEGSAGGLEKLFF; V gene: TRBV2; D gene: TRBD1; J gene: TRBJ1-4
CDR3 protein: CASSLGLAGITDTQYF; V gene: TRBV6-6; D gene: TRBD2; J gene: TRBJ2-3
CDR3 protein: CAWSAGGSTEAFF; V gene: TRBV30; D gene: TRBD1; J gene: TRBJ1-1
CDR3 protein: CASSLSGGLSYGYTF; V gene: TRBV5-1; D gene: NA; J gene: TRBJ1-2
CDR3 protein: CASSEGRVEQYF; V gene: TRBV10-1; D gene: NA; J gene: TRBJ2-7
CDR3 protein: CASSPEGSPLHF; V gene: TRBV18; D gene: NA; J gene: TRBJ1-6
CDR3 protein: CSAPRGETQYF; V gene: TRBV20-1; D gene: NA; J gene: TRBJ2-5
CDR3 protein: CASSPGGNNSPLHF; V gene: TRBV18; D gene: NA; J gene: TRBJ1-6
CDR3 protein: CASTESQGDEQFF; V gene: TRBV5-1; D gene: NA; J gene: TRBJ2-1
CDR3 protein: CASSLWASRETQYF; V gene: TRBV5-1; D gene: NA; J gene: TRBJ2-5
CDR3 protein: CASSPTSGAYEQYF; V gene: TRBV11-3; D gene: TRBD2; J gene: TRBJ2-7
CDR3 protein: CAWSVNWGTGYTF; V gene: TRBV30; D gene: NA; J gene: TRBJ1-2